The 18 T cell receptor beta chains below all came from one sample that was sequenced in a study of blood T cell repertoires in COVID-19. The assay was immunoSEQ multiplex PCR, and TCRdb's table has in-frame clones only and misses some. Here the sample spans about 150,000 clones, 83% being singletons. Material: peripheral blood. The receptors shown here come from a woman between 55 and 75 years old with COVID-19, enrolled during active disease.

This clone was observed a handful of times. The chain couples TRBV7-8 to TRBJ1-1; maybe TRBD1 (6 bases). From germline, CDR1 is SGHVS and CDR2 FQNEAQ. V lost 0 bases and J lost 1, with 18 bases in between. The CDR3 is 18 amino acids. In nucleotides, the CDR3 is TGTGCCAGCAGCTTAGCCGGACAGAAAAGAGAGAAGAACACTGAAGCTTTCTTT. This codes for CASSLAGQKREKNTEAFF.

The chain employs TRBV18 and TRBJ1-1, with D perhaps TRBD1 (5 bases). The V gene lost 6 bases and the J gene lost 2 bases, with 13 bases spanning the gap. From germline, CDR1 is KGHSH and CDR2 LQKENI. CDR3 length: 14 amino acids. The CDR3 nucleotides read TGTGCCAGCTCGTGGGACTCCCGAAACACTGAAGCTTTCTTT. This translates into CASSWDSRNTEAFF.

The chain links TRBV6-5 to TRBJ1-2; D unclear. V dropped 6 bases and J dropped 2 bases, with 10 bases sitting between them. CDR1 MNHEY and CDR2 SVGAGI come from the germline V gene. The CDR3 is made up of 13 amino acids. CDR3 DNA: TGTGCCAGCAGCCGCGAACAGAACTATGGCTACACCTTC. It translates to CASSREQNYGYTF.

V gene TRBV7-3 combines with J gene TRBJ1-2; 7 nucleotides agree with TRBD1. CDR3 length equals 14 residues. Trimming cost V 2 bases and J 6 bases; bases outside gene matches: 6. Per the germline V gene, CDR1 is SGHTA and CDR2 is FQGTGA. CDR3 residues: CASSLARGNDGYTF. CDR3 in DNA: TGTGCCAGCAGCTTAGCCAGGGGGAATGATGGCTACACCTTC.

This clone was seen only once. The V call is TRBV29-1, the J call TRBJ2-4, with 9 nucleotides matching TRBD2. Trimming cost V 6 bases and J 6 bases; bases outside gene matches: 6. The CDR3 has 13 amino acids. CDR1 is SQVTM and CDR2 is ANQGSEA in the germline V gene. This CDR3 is CSVQAGGLNIQYF. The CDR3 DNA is TGCAGCGTGCAAGCGGGAGGCCTAAACATTCAGTACTTC.

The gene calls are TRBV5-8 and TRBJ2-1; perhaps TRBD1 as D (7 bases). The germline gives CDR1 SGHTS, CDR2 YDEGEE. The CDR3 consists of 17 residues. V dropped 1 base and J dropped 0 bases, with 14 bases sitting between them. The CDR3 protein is CASSLQGDLSSYNEQFF. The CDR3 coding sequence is TGTGCCAGCAGCTTGCAGGGGGACTTGAGCTCCTACAATGAGCAGTTCTTC.

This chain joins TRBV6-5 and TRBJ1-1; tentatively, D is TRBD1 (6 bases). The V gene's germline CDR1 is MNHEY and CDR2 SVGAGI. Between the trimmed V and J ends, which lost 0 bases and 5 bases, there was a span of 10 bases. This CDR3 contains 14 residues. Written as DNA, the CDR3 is TGTGCCAGCAGTTACTCGCTGAGGGGGACTGAAGCTTTCTTT. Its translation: CASSYSLRGTEAFF.

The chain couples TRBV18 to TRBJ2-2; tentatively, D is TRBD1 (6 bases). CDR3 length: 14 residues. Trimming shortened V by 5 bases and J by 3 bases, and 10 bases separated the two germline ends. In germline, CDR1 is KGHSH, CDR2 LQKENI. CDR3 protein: CASSANRDTGELFF. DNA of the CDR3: TGTGCCAGCTCAGCAAACAGGGACACCGGGGAGCTGTTTTTT.

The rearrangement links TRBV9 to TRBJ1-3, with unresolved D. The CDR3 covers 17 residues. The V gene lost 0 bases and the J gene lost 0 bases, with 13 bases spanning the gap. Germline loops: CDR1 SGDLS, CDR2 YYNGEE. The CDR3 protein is CASSVALGGLSGNTIYF. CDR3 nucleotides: TGTGCCAGCAGCGTAGCATTGGGCGGACTCTCTGGAAACACCATATATTTT. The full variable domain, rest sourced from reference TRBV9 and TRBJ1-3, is DSGVTQTPKHLITATGQRVTLRCSPRSGDLSVYWYQQSLDQGLQFLIQYYNGEERAKGNILERFSAQQFPDLHSELNLSSLELGDSALYFCASSVALGGLSGNTIYFGEGSWLTVV.

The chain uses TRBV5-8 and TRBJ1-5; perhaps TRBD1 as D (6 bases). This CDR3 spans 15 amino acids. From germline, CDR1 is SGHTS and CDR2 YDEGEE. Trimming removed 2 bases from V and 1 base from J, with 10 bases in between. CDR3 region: CASSLGQRSNQPQHF. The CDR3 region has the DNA TGTGCCAGCAGCTTAGGACAGAGAAGCAATCAGCCCCAGCATTTT.

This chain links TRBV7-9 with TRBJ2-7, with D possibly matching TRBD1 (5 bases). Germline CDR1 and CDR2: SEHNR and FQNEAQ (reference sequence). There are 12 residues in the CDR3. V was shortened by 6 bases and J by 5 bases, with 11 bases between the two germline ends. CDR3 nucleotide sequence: TGTGCCAGCAGTGCAGGGTCCCACGAGCAGTACTTC. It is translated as CASSAGSHEQYF.

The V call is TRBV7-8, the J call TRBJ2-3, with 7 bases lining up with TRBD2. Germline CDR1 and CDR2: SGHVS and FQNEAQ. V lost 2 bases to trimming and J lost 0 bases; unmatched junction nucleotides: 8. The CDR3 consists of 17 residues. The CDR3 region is CASSLRSAGYSTDTQYF. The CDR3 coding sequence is TGTGCCAGCAGCTTAAGGTCAGCGGGGTATAGCACAGATACGCAGTATTTT.

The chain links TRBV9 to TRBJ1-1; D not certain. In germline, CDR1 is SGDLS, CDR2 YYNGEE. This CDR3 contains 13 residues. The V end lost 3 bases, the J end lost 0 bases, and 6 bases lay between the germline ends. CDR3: CASSAGLNTEAFF. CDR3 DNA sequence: TGTGCCAGCAGCGCGGGATTGAACACTGAAGCTTTCTTT.

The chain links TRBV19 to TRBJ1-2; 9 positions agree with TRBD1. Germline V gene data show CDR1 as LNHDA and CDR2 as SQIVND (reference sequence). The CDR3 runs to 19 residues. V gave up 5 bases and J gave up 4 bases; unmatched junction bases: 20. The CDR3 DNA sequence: TGTGCCAGTAGTTATCGCGGGACAGGGACCTCCTCAACACTCTATGGCTACACCTTC. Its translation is CASSYRGTGTSSTLYGYTF. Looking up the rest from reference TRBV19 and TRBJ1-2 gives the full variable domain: DGGITQSPKYLFRKEGQNVTLSCEQNLNHDAMYWYRQDPGQGLRLIYYSQIVNDFQKGDIAEGYSVSREKKESFPLTVTSAQKNPTAFYLCASSYRGTGTSSTLYGYTFGSGTRLTVV.

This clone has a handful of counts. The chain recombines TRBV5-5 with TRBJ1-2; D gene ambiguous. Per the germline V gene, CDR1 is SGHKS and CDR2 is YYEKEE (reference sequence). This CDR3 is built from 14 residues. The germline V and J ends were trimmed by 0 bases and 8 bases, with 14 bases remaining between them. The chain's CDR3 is CASSLEPQLRGYTF. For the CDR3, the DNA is TGTGCCAGCAGCTTGGAGCCTCAACTCAGGGGCTACACCTTC.

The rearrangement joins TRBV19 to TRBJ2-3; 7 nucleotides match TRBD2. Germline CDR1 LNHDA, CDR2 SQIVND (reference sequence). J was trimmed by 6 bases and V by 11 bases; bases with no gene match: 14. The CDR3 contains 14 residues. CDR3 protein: CAATFPGGLDTQYF. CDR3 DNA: TGTGCCGCCACCTTCCCGGGGGGTCTCGATACGCAGTATTTT. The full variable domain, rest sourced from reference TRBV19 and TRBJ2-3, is DGGITQSPKYLFRKEGQNVTLSCEQNLNHDAMYWYRQDPGQGLRLIYYSQIVNDFQKGDIAEGYSVSREKKESFPLTVTSAQKNPTAFYLCAATFPGGLDTQYFGPGTRLTVL.

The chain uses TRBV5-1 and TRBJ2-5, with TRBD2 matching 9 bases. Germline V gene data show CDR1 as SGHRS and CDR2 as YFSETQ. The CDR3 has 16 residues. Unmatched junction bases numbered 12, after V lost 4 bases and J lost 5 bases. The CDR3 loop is CASSPGVAGVQETQYF. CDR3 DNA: TGCGCCAGCAGCCCCGGGGTAGCGGGAGTTCAGGAGACCCAGTACTTC.

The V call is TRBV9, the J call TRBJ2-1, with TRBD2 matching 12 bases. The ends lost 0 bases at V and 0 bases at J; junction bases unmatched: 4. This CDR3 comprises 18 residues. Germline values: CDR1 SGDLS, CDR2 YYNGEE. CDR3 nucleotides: TGTGCCAGCAGCGTAGGGACTAGCGGGATTAGCTCCTACAATGAGCAGTTCTTC. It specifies CASSVGTSGISSYNEQFF.